A selection of T cell receptor beta chains follows, all from one sample in a study of CD8 T cells in Susac syndrome. TCRdb called the immunoSEQ multiplex PCR reads again in MiXCR, with one record for every CDR3 protein. Of about 240,000 distinct CDR3 sequences listed, approximately 95% are singletons. Source material: CD4+ T cells from PBMCs. The receptors stem from a human donor with Susac syndrome. The CDR3 runs from the conserved cysteine through the conserved F or W. A D gene is named only where the DNA matches it firmly. Not every row has a clone size; where given, it reads once, few, many or a size class.

TRBJ1-1,-,TRBV30,-,TGTGCCTGGCTAGGGAAAGACACTGAAGCTTTCTTT,CAWLGKDTEAFF
TRBJ1-5,-,TRBV7-2,-,TGTGCCAGCAGCTTAACACGGATCGATCAGCCCCAGCATTTT,CASSLTRIDQPQHF
TRBJ1-2,-,TRBV6-6,TRBD1,TGTGCCAGCACTTCGGACAGGAACTATGGCTACACCTTC,CASTSDRNYGYTF
TRBJ2-7,-,TRBV29-1,TRBD2,TGCAGCGTTGAGGGGGATAGTACTAGCGGCTCCTACGAGCAGTACTTC,CSVEGDSTSGSYEQYF
TRBJ2-1,-,TRBV10-3,TRBD2,TGTGCCATCACTCGTGCTAGCGGGGGCTCCTACAATGAGCAGTTCTTC,CAITRASGGSYNEQFF
TRBJ1-1,-,TRBV19,-,TGTGCCAGTAGTATCCTACGTTCGGGGACTGAAGCTTTCTTT,CASSILRSGTEAFF
TRBJ2-5,-,TRBV10-3,-,TGTGCCATCAGTGAACCCAGGGGAGGAATCGGAGAGACCCAGTACTTC,CAISEPRGGIGETQYF
TRBJ1-5,-,TRBV2,-,TGTGCCAGCAATTCGAGGGGAGGCAATCAGCCCCAGCATTTT,CASNSRGGNQPQHF
TRBJ1-1,-,TRBV29-1,-,TGCAGCGTCCCCAACCGAGGCACTGAAGCTTTCTTT,CSVPNRGTEAFF
TRBJ2-1,-,TRBV3-1,-,TGTGCCAGCAGCCAAGCGGCCAGGACTAAACGGAATGAGCAGTTCTTC,CASSQAARTKRNEQFF
TRBJ1-3,-,TRBV28,-,TGTGCCAGCAGTTTCCCCCGTTTAGGGAAACCTGGAAACACCATATATTTT,CASSFPRLGKPGNTIYF
TRBJ2-1,-,TRBV5-4,-,TGTGCCAGCAGTCCGGGCCCCCTCGCATACAATGAGCAGTTCTTC,CASSPGPLAYNEQFF
TRBJ2-7,-,TRBV29-1,-,TGCAGCGTTGCGCGGTCGGGCCACGAGCAGTACTTC,CSVARSGHEQYF
TRBJ1-5,-,TRBV23-1,-,TGCGCCAGCGCGTCGGGACTCCGCCTGAATCAGCCCCAGCATTTT,CASASGLRLNQPQHF
TRBJ2-5,-,TRBV20-1,-,TGCAGTGCTATGGGATTGCAGGGCCAAGAGACCCAGTACTTC,CSAMGLQGQETQYF
TRBJ2-1,-,TRBV29-1,-,TGCAGCGTTGAAAGGCATCTGGGCACCACTTCCTACAATGAGCAGTTCTTC,CSVERHLGTTSYNEQFF
TRBJ1-4,-,TRBV30,-,TGTGCCTGGACGGAAATTCCAACTAATGAAAAACTGTTTTTT,CAWTEIPTNEKLFF
TRBJ2-1,-,TRBV12-3/TRBV12-4,TRBD2,TGTGCCAGCAGTTTGGCCTACCAACTAGCGGGAGTCAAGGATGAGCAGTTCTTC,CASSLAYQLAGVKDEQFF
TRBJ2-1,-,TRBV28,TRBD2,TGTGCCAGCAGTTTGGGTAGGCGGGAGAATGAGCAGTTCTTC,CASSLGRRENEQFF
TRBJ1-1,-,TRBV29-1,-,TGCAGCGCCCCTCCAGGGTGGGCCGACACTGAAGCTTTCTTT,CSAPPGWADTEAFF
TRBJ1-1,-,TRBV20-1,-,TGCAGTGCTAGAGGTTTCTCCGGGGCCGTGAACACTGAAGCTTTCTTT,CSARGFSGAVNTEAFF
TRBJ2-7,-,TRBV5-4,-,TGTGCCAGGACCCAGGACATCCCCTACGAGCAGTACTTC,CARTQDIPYEQYF
TRBJ1-2,once,TRBV2,TRBD1,TGTGCCAGCAAACCGGGACAGCGCTATGGCTACACCTTC,CASKPGQRYGYTF
TRBJ2-7,-,TRBV7-9,-,TGTGCCAGCAGCTTCGGACAGTTCGAGCAGTACTTC,CASSFGQFEQYF
TRBJ2-5,-,TRBV7-8,-,TGTGCCAGCAGCTTAGTAGTCAGGGTTGGAGAGACCCAGTACTTC,CASSLVVRVGETQYF
TRBJ1-1,-,TRBV5-1,TRBD1,TGCGCCAGCAGCTTGGAACAGGGGGTAGGTCTCCAGGGTGCTTTCTTT,CASSLEQGVGLQGAFF
TRBJ2-1,-,TRBV5-1,TRBD2,TGCGCCAGCGGCAGGGGGACTAGCGGGAGGCCCCCTGAGCAGTTCTTC,CASGRGTSGRPPEQFF
TRBJ2-1,-,TRBV7-9,-,TGTGCCAGCGATCCGCCCCTCACGAATGAGCAGTTCTTC,CASDPPLTNEQFF
TRBJ2-2,-,TRBV7-3,-,TGTGCCAGCAGCGCCCCGGAGGACTCCTCAAAGGGAACCGGGGAGCTGTTTTTT,CASSAPEDSSKGTGELFF
TRBJ1-2,-,TRBV29-1,-,TGCAGCGTTGGACATACTGAGTCAGGGTCTCGAGGCTACACCTTC,CSVGHTESGSRGYTF
TRBJ1-5,-,TRBV29-1,TRBD1,TGCAGCGTTGTGTCAGGGGGGACTGGCAATCAGCCCCAGCATTTT,CSVVSGGTGNQPQHF
TRBJ2-5,-,TRBV4-2,TRBD2,TGTGCCAGCAGCCAACAACGGAGGCTAGCGGGAGGCGGAGAGACCCAGTACTTC,CASSQQRRLAGGGETQYF
TRBJ2-1,-,TRBV7-2,TRBD2,TGTGCCAGCAGTCGCGGACTAGCGAAGTTCTTC,CASSRGLAKFF
TRBJ2-5,-,TRBV12-3/TRBV12-4,-,TGTGCCAGCAGCATAAACCGGGCCCTAGAGACCCAGTACTTC,CASSINRALETQYF
TRBJ2-7,-,TRBV6-5,TRBD1,TGTGCCAGCAGCCAACGGACAGGGGGAAGCGAGCAGTACTTC,CASSQRTGGSEQYF
TRBJ2-7,-,TRBV5-1,-,TGCGCCAGCTACGACTACCCCCCCACCGAGCAGTACTTC,CASYDYPPTEQYF
TRBJ2-7,once,TRBV24-1,-,TGTGCCACCAGTGAGGGCGGGACACACGAGCAGTACTTC,CATSEGGTHEQYF
TRBJ2-3,-,TRBV6-5,-,TGTGCCAGCAGCAGGGGGACTTTCGCAGATACGCAGTATTTT,CASSRGTFADTQYF
TRBJ2-2,-,TRBV3-1,-,TGTGCCAGCAGCCAAGAATTTTCGCTCCGGGGTGGGGAGCTGTTTTTT,CASSQEFSLRGGELFF
TRBJ2-1,-,TRBV29-1,TRBD2,TGCAGCGCCGGGGAGCGGGACCACTCCTACAATGAGCAGTTCTTC,CSAGERDHSYNEQFF
TRBJ1-3,-,TRBV4-1,-,TGCGCCAGCAGCCAAGACAGCATCTCTGGAAACACCATATATTTT,CASSQDSISGNTIYF
TRBJ2-7,-,TRBV4-1,-,TGCGCCAGCAGCCAAGTTCTAGCATCGGGCTACGAGCAGTACTTC,CASSQVLASGYEQYF
TRBJ2-5,once,TRBV20-1,TRBD2,TGCAGTGCTACAAAAGCGGGAGGTCAAGAGACCCAGTACTTC,CSATKAGGQETQYF
TRBJ2-3,few,TRBV28,-,TGTGCCAGTTCGACAGATACGCAGTATTTT,CASSTDTQYF
TRBJ1-4,-,TRBV18,-,TGTGCCAGCTCACCCCCGCAAACGGGGGAAAAACTGTTTTTT,CASSPPQTGEKLFF
TRBJ2-5,-,TRBV27,TRBD2,TGTGCCAGCAGTTTAACCCCACTAGCGGGACTGTACCAAGAGACCCAGTACTTC,CASSLTPLAGLYQETQYF
TRBJ1-1,-,TRBV25-1,-,TGTGCCAGCAGTGCGCCGGGGAACACTGAAGCTTTCTTT,CASSAPGNTEAFF
TRBJ2-1,-,TRBV29-1,-,TGCAGCGTTGTCAGGGAGATCAATGAGCAGTTCTTC,CSVVREINEQFF
TRBJ1-5,once,TRBV6-5,-,TGTGCCAGCAGCCTGAGGGCATATAGCAATCAGCCCCAGCATTTT,CASSLRAYSNQPQHF
TRBJ1-1,-,TRBV11-2,-,TGTGCCAGCAGCTTTGGACGGAAGAACACTGAAGCTTTCTTT,CASSFGRKNTEAFF
TRBJ1-2,-,TRBV3-1,TRBD1,TGTGCCAGCAGCCAGGACAGGGTAATGAATGGCTACACCTTC,CASSQDRVMNGYTF
TRBJ1-1,once,TRBV27,-,TGTGCCAGCAGTTTTCAGGTTACCGCTGAAGCTTTCTTT,CASSFQVTAEAFF
TRBJ1-1,-,TRBV5-1,-,TGCGCCAGCAGCTTGGCTTCGAACACTGAAGCTTTCTTT,CASSLASNTEAFF
TRBJ1-2,-,TRBV21-1,-,TGTGCCAGCAAAGAGGGAGGCTACACCTTC,CASKEGGYTF